A selection of T cell receptor beta chains follows, all from one sample in a study of T cell responses to AZD1222 COVID-19 vaccine. TCRdb keeps only in-frame clones here, not all; method: immunoSEQ multiplex PCR. The sample includes about 110,000 clones, about 90% seen only once; the top ten take roughly 7%. Sample: peripheral blood, taken on day 0 of AZD1222 vaccination. The receptors were sampled from an adult in good health. Each CDR3 is given with its conserved first and last residue. The order of the fields is V gene, D gene, clone size, J gene, CDR3 DNA, CDR3 protein. D genes are given only for firm matches. Size tells how often a clone was seen (once, few, many) or the class of an expanded clone, and some rows leave it out.

v_gene: TRBV5-4
d_gene: NA
abundance: NA
j_gene: TRBJ1-1
CDR3nt: TGTGCCAGCACGGGGGGCAACACTGAAGCTTTCTTT
CDR3aa: CASTGGNTEAFF

v_gene: TRBV9
d_gene: NA
abundance: NA
j_gene: TRBJ1-2
CDR3nt: TGTGCCAGCAGCGTAGACCGGGGGGGTAGGAAGATATATGGCTACACCTTC
CDR3aa: CASSVDRGGRKIYGYTF

v_gene: TRBV9
d_gene: NA
abundance: NA
j_gene: TRBJ2-3
CDR3nt: TGTGCCAGCAGCGTAGCTAGGGCGGGCGCAGATACGCAGTATTTT
CDR3aa: CASSVARAGADTQYF

v_gene: TRBV7-2
d_gene: TRBD1
abundance: NA
j_gene: TRBJ1-1
CDR3nt: TGTGCCAGCAGCGTAGACAGGGGAACTGAAGCTTTCTTT
CDR3aa: CASSVDRGTEAFF

v_gene: TRBV5-6
d_gene: NA
abundance: NA
j_gene: TRBJ1-6
CDR3nt: TGTGCCAGCAGCGTGTCGGAGGGTTGGAATTCACCCCTCCACTTT
CDR3aa: CASSVSEGWNSPLHF

v_gene: TRBV5-5
d_gene: NA
abundance: NA
j_gene: TRBJ1-5
CDR3nt: TGTGCCAGCAGCCTGCAGGACGATCAGCCCCAGCATTTT
CDR3aa: CASSLQDDQPQHF

v_gene: TRBV5-1
d_gene: NA
abundance: NA
j_gene: TRBJ1-1
CDR3nt: TGCGCCAGCAGCTTTGGTGTGGGGAACACTGAAGCTTTCTTT
CDR3aa: CASSFGVGNTEAFF

v_gene: TRBV4-3
d_gene: TRBD2
abundance: NA
j_gene: TRBJ2-7
CDR3nt: TGCGCCAGCAGCCAAGGAACTAGCGGGGGTTATGAGCAGTACTTC
CDR3aa: CASSQGTSGGYEQYF

v_gene: TRBV19
d_gene: NA
abundance: NA
j_gene: TRBJ1-5
CDR3nt: TGTGCCAGTAGTATAGATCGAGGGATCCGCAATCAGCCCCAGCATTTT
CDR3aa: CASSIDRGIRNQPQHF

v_gene: TRBV12-5
d_gene: NA
abundance: NA
j_gene: TRBJ1-3
CDR3nt: TGTGCTAGTGGTTTCCGGCCGTCACCCTCTGGAAACACCATATATTTT
CDR3aa: CASGFRPSPSGNTIYF

v_gene: TRBV5-1
d_gene: NA
abundance: NA
j_gene: TRBJ1-4
CDR3nt: TGCGCCAGCTCGGCAGGGCAGGCAACTAATGAAAAACTGTTTTTT
CDR3aa: CASSAGQATNEKLFF

v_gene: TRBV12-3/TRBV12-4
d_gene: NA
abundance: NA
j_gene: TRBJ1-5
CDR3nt: TGTGCCAGCAGGGGGGGGTCCAATCAGCCCCAGCATTTT
CDR3aa: CASRGGSNQPQHF

v_gene: TRBV30
d_gene: NA
abundance: NA
j_gene: TRBJ2-1
CDR3nt: TGTGCCTGGAATCGGTTCAGCAGAGAGCAGTTCTTC
CDR3aa: CAWNRFSREQFF

v_gene: TRBV27
d_gene: NA
abundance: NA
j_gene: TRBJ1-5
CDR3nt: TGTGCCAGCAGTTTAAATACTTATCAGCCCCAGCATTTT
CDR3aa: CASSLNTYQPQHF

v_gene: TRBV2
d_gene: TRBD1
abundance: once
j_gene: TRBJ1-1
CDR3nt: TGTGCCAGCAGTGGGACAGGGTTCGCCGAAGCTTTCTTT
CDR3aa: CASSGTGFAEAFF

v_gene: TRBV19
d_gene: TRBD1
abundance: NA
j_gene: TRBJ1-5
CDR3nt: TGTGCCAGTAGTGTGGGACAGGGAAGGTATTATAGCAATCAGCCCCAGCATTTT
CDR3aa: CASSVGQGRYYSNQPQHF

v_gene: TRBV7-2
d_gene: TRBD1
abundance: NA
j_gene: TRBJ1-3
CDR3nt: TGTGCCAGCAGCCGGGACAGCGACTCTGGAAACACCATATATTTT
CDR3aa: CASSRDSDSGNTIYF

v_gene: TRBV19
d_gene: TRBD1
abundance: NA
j_gene: TRBJ2-3
CDR3nt: TGTGCCAGTAGTCCCTTTGGACAGGTCGGTGATACGCAGTATTTT
CDR3aa: CASSPFGQVGDTQYF

v_gene: TRBV14
d_gene: NA
abundance: NA
j_gene: TRBJ1-1
CDR3nt: TGTGCCAGCAGCTCAGCTCCTCGACAGAACACTGAAGCTTTCTTT
CDR3aa: CASSSAPRQNTEAFF

v_gene: TRBV10-3
d_gene: TRBD1
abundance: NA
j_gene: TRBJ1-6
CDR3nt: TGTGCCATCAGTTCCGGGACAGAAAAAAATAATTCACCCCTCCACTTT
CDR3aa: CAISSGTEKNNSPLHF

v_gene: TRBV19
d_gene: NA
abundance: NA
j_gene: TRBJ1-1
CDR3nt: TGTGCCACCCAACAGAACACTGAAGCTTTCTTT
CDR3aa: CATQQNTEAFF

v_gene: TRBV5-6
d_gene: NA
abundance: NA
j_gene: TRBJ1-2
CDR3nt: TGTGCCAGCAGCGCCACCCCCTACGGGGGAGATAACTATGGCTACACCTTC
CDR3aa: CASSATPYGGDNYGYTF

v_gene: TRBV19
d_gene: TRBD1
abundance: NA
j_gene: TRBJ1-1
CDR3nt: TGTGCCAGCAACCTGGGACAGCGGAACACTGAAGCTTTCTTT
CDR3aa: CASNLGQRNTEAFF

v_gene: TRBV7-7
d_gene: NA
abundance: NA
j_gene: TRBJ2-5
CDR3nt: TGTGCCAGCAGCTTAACAGGGATGGGGGGAGAGACCCAGTACTTC
CDR3aa: CASSLTGMGGETQYF

v_gene: TRBV5-1
d_gene: NA
abundance: NA
j_gene: TRBJ2-2
CDR3nt: TGCGCCAGCAGCTTAAACAGCCGGGCAAATGGGGAGCTGTTTTTT
CDR3aa: CASSLNSRANGELFF

v_gene: TRBV19
d_gene: TRBD1
abundance: NA
j_gene: TRBJ1-5
CDR3nt: TGTGCCAGCCGCCGACAGGGGGCGCCCGATCAGCCCCAGCATTTT
CDR3aa: CASRRQGAPDQPQHF

v_gene: TRBV3-1/TRBV3-2
d_gene: NA
abundance: NA
j_gene: TRBJ1-2
CDR3nt: TGTGCCAGCAGCCAAGAATTTATGGGATATGGCTACACCTTC
CDR3aa: CASSQEFMGYGYTF

v_gene: TRBV10-3
d_gene: TRBD2
abundance: NA
j_gene: TRBJ2-1
CDR3nt: TGTGCCATCGGACGGCCCTGGGCTAGCGGTTTTCTCACCTACAATGAGCAGTTCTTC
CDR3aa: CAIGRPWASGFLTYNEQFF

v_gene: TRBV7-9
d_gene: NA
abundance: NA
j_gene: TRBJ2-3
CDR3nt: TGTGCCAGCAACGGAGGGTTCGGCTCTAGCACAGATACGCAGTATTTT
CDR3aa: CASNGGFGSSTDTQYF

v_gene: TRBV6-6
d_gene: NA
abundance: NA
j_gene: TRBJ1-1
CDR3nt: TGTGCCAGCAGCCAAGCTTTCTTT
CDR3aa: CASSQAFF

v_gene: TRBV19
d_gene: NA
abundance: NA
j_gene: TRBJ1-1
CDR3nt: TGTGCCAGTAGTATAGATAACACCGGCAAGACTGAAGCTTTCTTT
CDR3aa: CASSIDNTGKTEAFF

v_gene: TRBV25-1
d_gene: NA
abundance: NA
j_gene: TRBJ1-6
CDR3nt: TGTGCCAGCAGTGAATCCGGCTATAATTCACCCCTCCACTTT
CDR3aa: CASSESGYNSPLHF

v_gene: TRBV19
d_gene: TRBD1
abundance: NA
j_gene: TRBJ2-7
CDR3nt: TGTGCCAGTAGTAGACACCGGACAGGGGATTGGGCGATCTACGAGCAGTACTTC
CDR3aa: CASSRHRTGDWAIYEQYF

v_gene: TRBV4-3
d_gene: NA
abundance: NA
j_gene: TRBJ2-5
CDR3nt: TGCGCCAGCAGCCAAAGGCCAGGTCCGGCCCAAGAGACCCAGTACTTC
CDR3aa: CASSQRPGPAQETQYF